This entry describes one TCR beta chain. The data are from a study of OX40 agonist ivuxolimab in advanced cancers. Study-level information: Partial responses were achieved by three patients: one hepatocellular carcinoma, two cutaneous melanoma.

The repertoire was sequenced with immunoSEQ multiplex PCR; TCRdb's copy has only in-frame clones and lacks some. Of 96,000 or so clones listed, 90% are singletons. This sample comprised CD4+ or CD8+ T cells sorted from blood, obtained in a trial of the OX40 agonist ivuxolimab. This TCR came from an adult with an advanced solid tumor such as melanoma, head and neck, liver or kidney cancer.

CDR3 protein: CASSQHRLSTEAFF. CDR3 bases: TGCGCCAGCAGCCAACACAGACTTTCTACTGAAGCTTTCTTT. The chain uses TRBV4-3 and TRBJ1-1; no clear D. Germline lookup yields CDR1 LGHNA and CDR2 YSLEER. The CDR3 extends over 14 amino acids. V dropped 2 bases and J dropped 5 bases, with 12 bases sitting between them.